One T cell receptor (beta chain) is described in this entry. No antigen is known for it. Clones were read by immunoSEQ multiplex PCR, and TCRdb kept only the in-frame ones, dropping some. The repertoire has over 150,000 clones, 66% of them found once; the top ten carry 10%. The CDR3 is made up of 15 amino acids. The V segment lost 7 bases and the J segment 2 bases; nucleotides outside the gene matches: 10. Germline-derived CDR1 and CDR2 are SGHVS and FNYEAQ. The data belong to a study of shared clonotypes between healthy human individuals. All the donors were Caucasian adults who lived in Nashville, Tennessee. The investigators split CD4+ cells into a CD45RA+ naive subset and a CD45RA-negative memory subset. General observations from the study: Unshared clonotypes carried lower generation probabilities than those common to all four donors. In the sorted subsets, rarefaction showed sequencing was incomplete despite large depth.

Sequencing used memory CD4+ T cells sorted from blood. The subset is: CD45RA-negative fraction. The chain is built from TRBV7-6 and TRBJ2-7; 8 bases agree with TRBD2. This TCR was sampled from a man under 40 in good health. The CDR3 nucleotides read TGTGCCAGCACTCAAGAACCCGGGGGGGCCTACGAGCAGTACTTC. It is translated as CASTQEPGGAYEQYF.